These T cell receptor beta chains were read from a single sample in a study of T-cell reconstitution after alpha-beta-depleted transplantation in children. Using its own MiXCR run on the PCR reads, TCRdb lists one record per CDR3 protein. The data contain nearly 400,000 distinct CDR3 sequences, roughly 22% of them singletons. The source was PBMCs from the stem cell graft donor, collected from the stem cell graft. The receptors were sampled from a human donor who donated a stem cell graft to a child with acute myeloid leukemia. Both conserved end residues are trimmed from each CDR3. Each record gives: J gene, V gene, CDR3 protein.

TRBJ2-2 TRBV21-1 ASSTGTHTGELF
TRBJ2-3 TRBV7-7 ASSSDGSTDTQY
TRBJ2-1 TRBV29-1 SVAGIHYNEQF
TRBJ2-3 TRBV5-1 ASKKDTDTQY
TRBJ2-7 TRBV20-1 SARGGLREYLEQY
TRBJ2-7 TRBV10-3 AISERSDYEQY
TRBJ2-1 TRBV5-1 ASSSPGSGRTYNEQF
TRBJ2-5 TRBV5-1 ASSGRRGETQY
TRBJ2-1 TRBV3-1 ASSQGTSGTDEQF
TRBJ2-5 TRBV20-1 SARDISGNRETQY
TRBJ2-1 TRBV15 ATSRDRGADEQF
TRBJ2-2 TRBV12-3/TRBV12-4 ASSLGTGGSGELF
TRBJ2-6 TRBV5-1 ASSLAGRALSGANVLT
TRBJ1-2 TRBV19 ASSSLGQGDYGYT
TRBJ2-1 TRBV20-1 SARRQGGSYNEQF